A single T cell receptor (beta chain) is shown here with its context. Its target is not known. The data belong to a study of cytomegalovirus exposure and HLA in healthy donors. Across the whole study: The Caucasian-associated ancestry cluster held over 65% of some 420 genotyped donors. General study findings and limits: Previously analyzed data showed that most TCR beta V segments were productive at a frequency of about 87% or about 30%. Sequencing likely produced, as an artifact, a cluster of highly shared sequence variants. Per published accounts, TCR beta sequences correctly predicted the HLA-A and HLA-B alleles of most subjects.

PCR amplification relied on 60 Vbeta primers (plus 13 Jbeta primers). Data came from immunoSEQ multiplex PCR; TCRdb stores just in-frame clones and leaves some out. The sample shows around 160,000 clones, roughly 80% of them seen only once. CDR3 length: 12 residues. Trimming shortened V by 2 bases and J by 5 bases, and 10 bases separated the two germline ends. CDR1 is GTSNPN, CDR2 SVGIG, per germline (reference sequence). The sequence came from a man aged 50-60 years in good health and CMV-seropositive. The V and J genes are TRBV30 and TRBJ2-7, with D possibly TRBD2 on 6 matching bases. The material sequenced was PBMCs. For the CDR3, the DNA is TGTGCCTGGAGTAGTTGGGGGGACGAGCAGTACTTC. It specifies CAWSSWGDEQYF.